Sequencing of this TCR beta chain was carried out in a study of blood T cell repertoires in COVID-19. Study summary: Some COVID-19 samples were acute and others convalescent; all came from the United States, Italy and Spain. T cells, B-cell-depleted T cells, or PBMCs provided the cDNA or gDNA that served as material.

The ends lost 4 bases at V and 6 bases at J; junction bases unmatched: 5. Germline CDR1 is SGHRS and CDR2 is YFSETQ. The CDR3 contains 13 residues. Original handling: Estimated nucleated cell counts came from reference gene primer amplification. Assay: immunoSEQ multiplex PCR; the TCRdb copy retains only in-frame clones and omits some. The DNA was the basis for D and trimming; V, J and clone size are from that table. The sample shows about 350,000 clones, roughly 87% of them seen only once. Worth noting for this clone: The same CDR3 arises from other DNA sequences in this sample as well.

V is TRBV5-1 and J is TRBJ1-2, with 8 positions matching TRBD1. This TCR came from a woman in her 30s who had recovered from COVID-19. Sequencing input: PBMCs or T cells enriched from blood (not recorded which). CDR3 in amino acids: CASSLGQGHGYTF. CDR3 bases: TGCGCCAGCAGCCTCGGACAGGGTCATGGCTACACCTTC.